This T cell receptor (beta chain) came from a study of T-cell memory formation after mild COVID-19. Study summary: Clustering of TCRs was largely donor specific.

MiXCR, run by TCRdb on the 5' RACE reads, gives a single entry per CDR3 protein. The table records approximately 580,000 distinct CDR3 sequences, about a fifth of them present only once. This clonotype has just a few counts. What it binds is not known. Regarding the study as a whole: Contracting CD8+ clones were enriched in EMRA, CD4+ mainly in CM and EM. The pre-infection memory compartment contained some responding clones, suggesting cross-reactive memory joined. Later expanders leaned CD4+, whereas day 15 to 85 contracting clones were balanced CD4/CD8.

CDR3 length: 14 amino acids. V shed 2 bases and J shed 3 bases, with 12 bases lying between them. Per germline, CDR1 SGHDT and CDR2 YYEEEE. The origin of this receptor is an adult woman who had mild COVID-19 (a few samples of this study predate the infection). Cell type and time point are not known. The specimen was PBMCs or a T cell subset sorted from them (not recorded which). The chain couples TRBV5-6 to TRBJ2-7; a weak D match, TRBD2 (5 bases). CDR3 region: CASSFGVGDYEQYF. Here the CDR3 DNA reads TGTGCCAGCAGCTTCGGGGTGGGAGACTACGAGCAGTACTTC.